One and the same sample provided the 28 T cell receptor beta chains below, sequenced in a study of beta chain features in type 1 diabetes. The investigators reverse transcribed all of the isolated RNA, so they sequenced expressed TCRB transcripts. Sequencing used immunoSEQ multiplex PCR; TCRdb keeps in-frame clones, though not all of them. The sample holds about 180,000 clones; about an eighth are singletons and the top ten take about 0.58%. The sample consisted of central memory CD4+ T cells from blood. The receptors were gathered from a woman between 18 and 29 years old in good health.

There are a few counts of this clone. The sample has other DNA sequences that encode this CDR3 too. This chain links TRBV6-5 with TRBJ2-5, with unresolved D. The ends were cut back, 0 bases at V and 0 bases at J, with 5 bases in the middle. Germline CDR1 MNHEY, CDR2 SVGAGI. The CDR3 spans 14 residues. CDR3 sequence: CASSYSGYQETQYF. The DNA for the CDR3 is TGTGCCAGCAGTTACTCTGGCTACCAAGAGACCCAGTACTTC.

This clone turned up a few times. The chain couples TRBV19 to TRBJ2-6, with 8 bases lining up with TRBD2. The V and J ends lost 8 bases and 2 bases, in that order; junction bases with no gene match: 14. CDR3 length equals 18 residues. Germline values: CDR1 LNHDA, CDR2 SQIVND (reference sequence). CDR3 nucleotides: TGTGCCAGTTCCATGGGGGTAGCGGGGTCTCCTGGGGCCAACGTCCTGACTTTC. It translates to CASSMGVAGSPGANVLTF.

V usage is TRBV10-3 and J usage is TRBJ1-2; the D gene is possibly TRBD1 (5 bases). Trimming left V 3 bases short and J 8 bases short, with 10 bases between. CDR3 size: 12 residues. CDR1 and CDR2 (germline): ENHRY, SYGVKD. The CDR3 DNA is TGTGCCATCAGTGAACAGGTTATGGGCTACACCTTC. This sequence encodes CAISEQVMGYTF.

V and J are TRBV5-1 and TRBJ2-4; tentative D call: TRBD2 (6 bases). V was pared by 0 bases and J by 0 bases, with 10 bases between. Germline-derived CDR1 and CDR2 are SGHRS and YFSETQ. This CDR3 region has 16 residues. CDR3: CASSLESGPAKNIQYF. The CDR3 DNA follows: TGCGCCAGCAGCTTGGAAAGCGGGCCAGCCAAAAACATTCAGTACTTC.

The sample holds a few counts of this clone. This chain links TRBV7-3 with TRBJ2-2, with 7 bases that match TRBD1. V was clipped by 10 bases and J by 0 bases; unmatched bases: 5. The CDR3 has 14 residues. Germline-derived CDR1 and CDR2 are SGHTA and FQGTGA. The CDR3: CATTQGTNTGELFF. DNA for the CDR3: TGTGCCACCACACAGGGGACGAACACCGGGGAGCTGTTTTTT.

This clone was picked up a small number of times. The gene calls are TRBV21-1 and TRBJ1-4; the D call TRBD1 from the table was never checked on the DNA. TRBV21-1 is deemed a pseudogene. This CDR3 has 17 residues. In nucleotides, the CDR3 is TGTGCCAGCAGCAAACGGGACAGGGAGCCAACTAATGAAAAACTGTTTTTT. Amino acids: CASSKRDREPTNEKLFF.

V is TRBV7-8 and J is TRBJ2-7; D is uncertain. V was cut by 1 base and J by 6 bases, with 7 bases left in between. Germline values: CDR1 SGHVS, CDR2 FQNEAQ. The CDR3 extends over 12 amino acids. The DNA for the CDR3 is TGTGCCAGCAGCTTAGGGTGGGCCGAGCAGTACTTC. Protein: CASSLGWAEQYF.

The chain links TRBV7-9 to TRBJ2-5; TRBD1 agrees at 8 bases. The ends lost 3 bases at V and 5 bases at J; junction bases unmatched: 5. Germline V lookup: CDR1 SEHNR, CDR2 FQNEAQ (reference sequence). This CDR3 region has 14 residues. The CDR3 region is CASSFGTGRETQYF. The CDR3 DNA reads as TGTGCCAGCAGCTTCGGGACAGGCCGGGAGACCCAGTACTTC.

The sample holds a few counts of this clone. This rearrangement joins TRBV5-4 to TRBJ2-7; a possible D gene is TRBD1 (6 bases). The CDR3 spans 13 residues. V shed 4 bases and J shed 5 bases, with 13 bases lying between them. Germline V lookup: CDR1 SGHNT, CDR2 YYREEE (reference sequence). The chain's CDR3 is CASSMIRGDEQYF. CDR3 bases: TGTGCCAGCAGCATGATCAGGGGTGACGAGCAGTACTTC.

The chain employs TRBV21-1 and TRBJ1-1; the DNA was not compared with TRBD1, the D call given in the table. TRBV21-1 is a known pseudogene. The CDR3 contains 17 residues. As DNA, the CDR3 is TGTGCCAGCAGCAAAGTGGGACAGGGACTTTTGAACACTGAAGCTTTCTTT. Encoded protein: CASSKVGQGLLNTEAFF.

This clone was counted a few times. The chain joins TRBV4-3 to TRBJ1-5; 9 nucleotides align to TRBD1. Trimming took 1 base from V and 7 from J; bases not matched to a gene: 8. The germline CDR1 and CDR2 sequences are LGHNA and YSLEER. The CDR3 loop spans 16 amino acids. The CDR3 sequence: CASSQAPTGGNQPQHF. CDR3 sequence (DNA): TGCGCCAGCAGCCAAGCCCCGACAGGGGGAAACCAGCCCCAGCATTTT.

V is TRBV13 and J is TRBJ2-7; tentatively, D is TRBD2 (6 bases). Germline loops: CDR1 PRHDT, CDR2 FYEKMQ (reference sequence). This CDR3 comprises 12 residues. V lost 6 bases to trimming and J lost 5 bases, with 11 bases between them. The CDR3 sequence: CASRRSGDEQYF. The CDR3 bases are TGTGCCAGCAGGCGATCGGGGGACGAGCAGTACTTC.

V usage is TRBV6-1 and J usage is TRBJ2-7; D gene unclear. V was cut by 5 bases and J by 6 bases, with 11 bases left in between. The V gene's germline CDR1 is MNHNS and CDR2 SASEGT. This CDR3 is built from 12 residues. The CDR3 spells CASSPSEREQYF. CDR3 sequence (DNA): TGTGCCAGCAGTCCCTCCGAGCGCGAGCAGTACTTC.

The CDR3 loop reads CASGDRLNTEAFF. CDR3 DNA: TGTGCCAGCGGGGACAGACTGAACACTGAAGCTTTCTTT. The chain uses TRBV7-3 and TRBJ1-1; TRBD1 matches at 7 bases. This CDR3 contains 13 residues. CDR1 and CDR2 from the germline V gene are SGHTA and FQGTGA. V lost 8 bases and J lost 0; bases outside the gene matches: 3.

This clone was seen only a few times. This sequence joins TRBV6-1 and TRBJ1-4, with 8 bases fitting TRBD1. The CDR3 is 14 residues long. J was trimmed by 8 bases and V by 6 bases; bases with no gene match: 8. Germline V gives CDR1 MNHNS, CDR2 SASEGT. The DNA of the CDR3 is TGTGCCAGCAGGGTGACAGGGGCGCAAGAAAAACTGTTTTTT. Amino acids: CASRVTGAQEKLFF.

This chain uses TRBV28 with TRBJ1-2; maybe TRBD1 (5 bases). V lost 5 bases and J lost 6, with 16 bases in between. From germline, CDR1 is MDHEN and CDR2 SYDVKM. The CDR3 totals 14 residues. The CDR3 reads CASSRLGRGDGYTF. Here the CDR3 DNA reads TGTGCCAGCAGTCGCCTTGGGAGGGGAGATGGCTACACCTTC.

This clone has more than one count but fewer than ten. This chain joins TRBV11-2 and TRBJ2-7, with D possibly being TRBD2 (6 bases). V shed 2 bases and J shed 0 bases, with 14 bases lying between them. The CDR3 is made up of 16 amino acids. Per germline, CDR1 SGHAT and CDR2 FQNNGV. CDR3 residues: CASSLKAVADSYEQYF. The CDR3 coding sequence is TGTGCCAGCAGCTTAAAAGCGGTAGCGGACTCCTACGAGCAGTACTTC.

This clone is a singleton in its sample. The chain employs TRBV7-8 and TRBJ2-7; 7 bases match TRBD1. The germline CDR1 and CDR2 sequences are SGHVS and FQNEAQ. The CDR3 sequence is 15 residues long. V was pared by 5 bases and J by 3 bases, with 10 bases of the junction left unmatched. The CDR3 region has the DNA TGTGCCAGCAGCCCCGACCGACAGGGTTTCTACGAGCAGTACTTC. Translation: CASSPDRQGFYEQYF.

This clone turned up a few times. The junction and the germline gene differ at one end; a read error may be behind it. The gene calls are TRBV9 and TRBJ2-1; no clear D. The CDR3 totals 13 residues. Germline V CDR1 and CDR2: SGDLS, YYNGEE. The CDR3 DNA reads TGTGCCAGCAGCGTAGCCTCCCACAATGAGCAGTTCTTC. Its protein product is CASSVASHNEQFF.

About this clone itself: Other DNA sequences in the same sample also yield this CDR3. The V call is TRBV5-4, the J call TRBJ2-1, with TRBD2 matching 9 bases. After removal of 0 bases from V and 0 bases from J, the junction contained 1 base not matched to a gene. This CDR3 has 16 residues. Germline values: CDR1 SGHNT, CDR2 YYREEE (reference sequence). The CDR3 protein is CASSLGGGGSYNEQFF. The CDR3 nucleotides are TGTGCCAGCAGCTTGGGCGGGGGGGGCTCCTACAATGAGCAGTTCTTC.

As regards this clone: The junction differs from germline at one of its ends, possibly a read error. This chain links TRBV29-1 with TRBJ1-5; D not resolved. Germline V lookup: CDR1 SQVTM, CDR2 ANQGSEA. The length of the CDR3 is 13 residues. The chain's CDR3 is CSVSENSNRPQHF. The DNA for the CDR3 is TGCAGCGTTTCTGAGAATAGCAATCGGCCCCAGCATTTT.

V is TRBV7-7 and J is TRBJ2-2; D is unresolved. Germline values: CDR1 SSHAT, CDR2 FNYEAQ (reference sequence). V lost 5 bases and J 4 bases, leaving 8 bases between the germline ends. This CDR3 contains 13 residues. DNA for the CDR3: TGTGCCAGCAGCCTCTCTCGCACCGGGGAGCTGTTTTTT. Amino acids: CASSLSRTGELFF. The full variable domain, with the rest looked up from reference TRBV7-7 and TRBJ2-2, is GAGVSQSPRYKVTKRGQDVTLRCDPISSHATLYWYQQALGQGPEFLTYFNYEAQPDKSGLPSDRFSAERPEGSISTLTIQRTEQRDSAMYRCASSLSRTGELFFGEGSRLTVL.

For the CDR3, the DNA is TGTGCCAGCTATGGGGGCCCCTCCTACGAGCAGTACTTC. It encodes CASYGGPSYEQYF. The V and J genes are TRBV7-2 and TRBJ2-7, with a possible D match to TRBD1 (6 bases). In germline, CDR1 is SGHTA, CDR2 FQGNSA. The CDR3 has 13 amino acids. Between the trimmed V and J ends, which lost 8 bases and 0 bases, there was a span of 11 bases.

The rearrangement uses TRBV30 and TRBJ2-1, with 14 bases matching TRBD2. Germline V gene data show CDR1 as GTSNPN and CDR2 as SVGIG (reference sequence). The V segment lost 3 bases and the J segment 10 bases; nucleotides outside the gene matches: 5. This CDR3 region has 14 residues. CDR3 coding DNA: TGTGCCTGGAGGACTAGCGGGAGGGGGGGCGAGCAGTTCTTC. Translated: CAWRTSGRGGEQFF.

V is TRBV7-9 and J is TRBJ2-5; tentatively, D is TRBD2 (5 bases). The germline V gene encodes CDR1 SEHNR and CDR2 FQNEAQ (reference sequence). This CDR3 has 12 residues. The V gene lost 8 bases and the J gene lost 2 bases, with 9 bases spanning the gap. CDR3 residues: CASGSGQETQYF. The DNA for the CDR3 is TGTGCCAGCGGGAGCGGACAAGAGACCCAGTACTTC.

V is TRBV18 and J is TRBJ1-2, with D possibly being TRBD1 (6 bases). The V end was cut by 2 bases, the J end by 1 base, with 11 bases between. The V gene's germline CDR1 is KGHSH and CDR2 LQKENI. The CDR3 is made up of 15 amino acids. For the CDR3, the DNA is TGTGCCAGCTCACCAGAACGGACAGATAACTATGGCTACACCTTC. Translating gives CASSPERTDNYGYTF.

This clone was detected a few times. The V gene is TRBV5-6, the J gene TRBJ2-2; no definite D call. Between the trimmed V and J ends, which lost 0 bases and 4 bases, there was a span of 7 bases. The CDR3 totals 14 residues. Germline assignment: CDR1 SGHDT and CDR2 YYEEEE. In DNA form, the CDR3 reads TGTGCCAGCAGCTTGGCGGGTATCACCGGGGAGCTGTTTTTT. Translation gives CASSLAGITGELFF.

In this sample, this clone turned up once. The rearrangement uses TRBV11-2 and TRBJ2-7, with 9 bases fitting TRBD2. CDR1 SGHAT and CDR2 FQNNGV come from the germline V gene. The CDR3 runs to 18 residues. The J segment lost 3 bases and the V segment lost 5 bases, leaving 17 bases of the junction unmatched. The CDR3 DNA follows: TGTGCCAGCAGCCCCCTTAGTCGCGGGAGGGCCGCGAACTACGAGCAGTACTTC. It codes for CASSPLSRGRAANYEQYF.